This T cell receptor (beta chain) was obtained from a study of cytomegalovirus exposure and HLA in healthy donors. General observations from the study: A list of approximately 150 TCR beta chains associated with cytomegalovirus was given.

PCR involved 60 Vbeta and 13 Jbeta primers. Clones were sequenced by immunoSEQ multiplex PCR, and TCRdb holds only the in-frame ones, with some missing. The table includes 90,000 to 150,000 clones, about 8.6% detected once. CDR1 and CDR2 (germline): ENHRY, SYGVKD. This CDR3 has 14 amino acids. The V segment lost 5 bases and the J segment 11 bases; nucleotides outside the gene matches: 12. Concerning this clone itself: The antigen remains unidentified.

J is TRBJ1-1 and V is TRBV10-3; 9 bases agree with TRBD1. The sequencing sample was made of PBMCs. The clonotype comes from a woman between 35 and 50 years old in good health and CMV-seropositive. For the CDR3, the DNA is TGTGCCATCAGTCCCTCCGGGACAGGGAGATGGGCTTTCTTT. Its protein product is CAISPSGTGRWAFF.